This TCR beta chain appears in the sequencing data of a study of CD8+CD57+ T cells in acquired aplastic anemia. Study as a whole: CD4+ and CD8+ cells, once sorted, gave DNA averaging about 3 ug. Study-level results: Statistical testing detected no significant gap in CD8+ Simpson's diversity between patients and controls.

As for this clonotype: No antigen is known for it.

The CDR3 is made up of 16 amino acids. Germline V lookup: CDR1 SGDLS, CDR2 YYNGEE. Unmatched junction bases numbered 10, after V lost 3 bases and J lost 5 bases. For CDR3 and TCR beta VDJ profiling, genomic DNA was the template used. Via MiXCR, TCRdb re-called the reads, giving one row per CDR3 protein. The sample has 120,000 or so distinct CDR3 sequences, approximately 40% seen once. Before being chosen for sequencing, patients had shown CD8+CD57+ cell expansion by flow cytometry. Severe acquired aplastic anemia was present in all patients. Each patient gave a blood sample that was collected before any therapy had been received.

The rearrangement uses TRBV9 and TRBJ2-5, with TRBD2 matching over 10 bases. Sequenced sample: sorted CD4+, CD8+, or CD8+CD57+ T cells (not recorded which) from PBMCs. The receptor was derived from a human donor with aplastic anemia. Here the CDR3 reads CASSARSGGASETQYF. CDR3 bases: TGTGCCAGCAGCGCCAGAAGCGGGGGGGCGTCGGAGACCCAGTACTTC.